This passage covers 22 T cell receptor beta chains from one sample sequenced in a study of blood T cells in healthy people across ages. A sample-barcoded 5' primer and a J-beta primer mix were used in a second PCR of about 6 to 12 cycles. MiXCR, run by TCRdb on the 5' RACE reads, gives a single entry per CDR3 protein. The data hold 890,000 or so distinct CDR3 sequences, with approximately 59% observed a single time. Sequenced input: blood. These receptors all stem from a man younger than 45 in good health.

The DNA of the CDR3 is TGTGCCAGCAGCGGCGTGGAAATCCCGGGCCCAGATACGCAGTATTTT. Translation: CASSGVEIPGPDTQYF. The chain uses TRBV7-6 and TRBJ2-3; D ambiguous. V was cut by 5 bases and J by 4 bases, with 19 bases left in between. The CDR3 has 16 amino acids. Germline V gene sequence: CDR1 SGHVS, CDR2 FNYEAQ. The full variable domain, in which reference TRBV7-6 and TRBJ2-3 provide the parts outside the CDR3, is GAGVSQSPRYKVTKRGQDVALRCDPISGHVSLYWYRQALGQGPEFLTYFNYEAQQDKSGLPNDRFSAERPEGSISTLTIQRTEQRDSAMYRCASSGVEIPGPDTQYFGPGTRLTVL.

The chain employs TRBV29-1 and TRBJ2-7; D may be TRBD2 (6 bases). Trimming stripped 3 bases from V and 4 bases from J, with 19 bases between. The CDR3 extends over 15 amino acids. Germline CDR1 SQVTM, CDR2 ANQGSEA. The CDR3 loop is CSVEWDGGQEYEQYF. CDR3 coding DNA: TGCAGCGTTGAGTGGGACGGGGGTCAGGAGTACGAGCAGTACTTC.

This chain uses TRBV29-1 with TRBJ2-1; D is undetermined. The V gene lost 8 bases and the J gene lost 6 bases, with 26 bases spanning the gap. Germline lookup yields CDR1 SQVTM and CDR2 ANQGSEA. This CDR3 contains 16 residues. The CDR3, as DNA: TGCAGCTCTTCTCAAGGGTTCTCCCAGCGTTCCAATGAGCAGTTCTTC. Translating it yields CSSSQGFSQRSNEQFF.

A few counts support this clonotype. The chain couples TRBV29-1 to TRBJ1-2; 8 bases are shared with TRBD1. Germline trimming cut 3 bases from V and 2 bases from J; bases unmatched to any gene: 5. The CDR3 covers 14 residues. From germline, CDR1 is SQVTM and CDR2 ANQGSEA. The CDR3 DNA is TGCAGCGTTGATGACACAGGGGGGAACTATGGCTACACCTTC. Translating it yields CSVDDTGGNYGYTF.

The J gene is TRBJ2-7, the V gene TRBV9, with TRBD1 as a possible D gene (6 bases). With 0 bases removed from V and 6 bases from J, the gap between germline ends came to 19 bases. CDR3 length equals 16 residues. Germline V gene lookup returns CDR1 SGDLS and CDR2 YYNGEE. CDR3 nucleotides: TGTGCCAGCAGCGTAGATCCGGAGATAGGGGGACCCGAGCAGTACTTC. Protein: CASSVDPEIGGPEQYF.

The chain employs TRBV15 and TRBJ1-1; 12 bases line up with TRBD1. In germline, CDR1 is LNHNV, CDR2 YYDKDF (reference sequence). CDR3 length: 19 residues. V was clipped by 0 bases and J by 4 bases; unmatched bases: 12. In nucleotides, the CDR3 is TGTGCCACCAGCAGAGATCCACCGGGACAGGGGGCGGGGAGCACTGAAGCTTTCTTT. Its protein product is CATSRDPPGQGAGSTEAFF.

This clonotype was found many times. The CDR3 nucleotides read TGCGCCAGCAGCCAAGACTCGGGCAGCAATCAGCCCCAGCATTTT. Amino acids: CASSQDSGSNQPQHF. This chain links TRBV4-3 with TRBJ1-5; no firm D call. The CDR3 runs to 15 residues. Trimming took 0 bases from V and 1 from J, leaving 7 bases between them. Germline V gives CDR1 LGHNA, CDR2 YSLEER.

With respect to this clonotype: A junction boundary mismatches the germline segment, possibly from a read error. V and J are TRBV3-1 and TRBJ2-5; tentative D call: TRBD2 (7 bases). CDR1 is LGHDT and CDR2 is YNNKEL in the germline V gene (reference sequence). The CDR3 totals 14 residues. This CDR3 reads CASSQFQGRETQYF. The CDR3 bases are TGTGCCAGCAGCCAATTCCAGGGGCGGGAGACCCAATACTTC.

This chain connects TRBV5-1 to TRBJ1-6; D is possibly TRBD1 (6 bases). Trimming shortened V by 1 base and J by 9 bases, and 14 bases separated the two germline ends. The germline V gene encodes CDR1 SGHRS and CDR2 YFSETQ. The CDR3 totals 15 residues. CDR3 in DNA: TGCGCCAGCAGCTTGAACAGGGAGGGTGGTTCACCCCTCCACTTT. It is translated as CASSLNREGGSPLHF. Based on the CDR3 plus reference TRBV5-1 and TRBJ1-6, the full variable domain is KAGVTQTPRYLIKTRGQQVTLSCSPISGHRSVSWYQQTPGQGLQFLFEYFSETQRNKGNFPGRFSGRQFSNSRSEMNVSTLELGDSALYLCASSLNREGGSPLHFGNGTRLTVT.

V and J are TRBV6-2 or TRBV6-3 and TRBJ1-5; 7 positions agree with TRBD1. In germline, CDR1 is MNHEY, CDR2 SVGEGT. The CDR3 runs 18 residues. The V gene end was trimmed by 0 bases and the J gene end by 5 bases; junction bases not matched to a gene: 13. CDR3 DNA: TGTGCCAGCAGTTACTCTTTCCAGACAGGGAGAGTGGATCAGCCCCAGCATTTT. Translating it yields CASSYSFQTGRVDQPQHF.

The chain carries TRBV4-2 and TRBJ1-2; D perhaps matches TRBD1 (5 bases). Trimming took 1 base from V and 3 from J, leaving 15 bases between them. CDR3 size: 16 residues. Germline CDR1 LGHNA, CDR2 YNFKEQ. In nucleotides, the CDR3 is TGTGCCAGCAGCCAAGTTACTTCAGGGAAGGACTATGGCTACACCTTC. Amino acids: CASSQVTSGKDYGYTF.

This clonotype was found a few times. The V and J genes are TRBV4-2 and TRBJ2-3; D is tentatively TRBD1 or TRBD2 (6 bases each). The V end was cut by 3 bases, the J end by 2 bases, with 12 bases between. Per the germline V gene, CDR1 is LGHNA and CDR2 is YNFKEQ. CDR3 length equals 15 residues. CDR3 in amino acids: CASSQGGRDTDTQYF. CDR3 in DNA: TGTGCCAGCAGCCAGGGGGGCCGTGACACAGATACGCAGTATTTT.

CDR3 sequence reads: CASSLVAGEGVGEQYF. The CDR3 DNA follows: TGTGCCAGCAGCTTAGTGGCGGGAGAGGGGGTAGGCGAGCAGTACTTC. The genes are TRBV7-6 and TRBJ2-5; a weak D match, TRBD2 (7 bases). Gene TRBJ2-7 matches the end of the DNA better, so the J call may be wrong. The CDR3 loop spans 16 amino acids. CDR1 is SGHVS, CDR2 FNYEAQ, per germline.

This clonotype was seen only a few times. This rearrangement joins TRBV28 to TRBJ2-1; TRBD1 matches 9 bases. The J segment lost 15 bases and the V segment lost 6 bases, leaving 9 bases of the junction unmatched. The CDR3 has 12 residues. Germline V gene data show CDR1 as MDHEN and CDR2 as SYDVKM. As DNA, the CDR3 is TGTGCCAGCAGACCTTACAGGGGGCCGGGGTTCTTC. This sequence encodes CASRPYRGPGFF.

This clonotype was detected only once. V usage is TRBV4-1 and J usage is TRBJ2-5; no definite D call. The end of the DNA aligns better with TRBJ2-7, so the J call may be wrong. Germline values: CDR1 MGHRA, CDR2 YSYEKL. This CDR3 spans 14 amino acids. DNA of the CDR3: TGCGCCAGCAGCCAAGTAGGGCAGACCTACGAGCAGTACTTC. Its protein is CASSQVGQTYEQYF.

The chain is built from TRBV29-1 and TRBJ1-2; D gene unclear. In germline, CDR1 is SQVTM, CDR2 ANQGSEA. Trimming pared 4 bases from V and 8 bases from J, leaving 17 bases between. The CDR3 spans 13 residues. In DNA form, the CDR3 reads TGCAGCGTTGCCCTCCCTACCCCCCGGGGCTACACCTTC. This codes for CSVALPTPRGYTF.

The V and J genes are TRBV12-3 or TRBV12-4 and TRBJ1-6, with D hard to call. Trimming took 0 bases from V and 7 from J, leaving 7 bases between them. The CDR3 runs to 14 residues. CDR3: CASSLAGRNSPLHF. The CDR3 coding sequence is TGTGCCAGCAGTTTAGCTGGACGAAATTCACCCCTCCACTTT.

This CDR3 reads CASTPRTGAHCGYTF. DNA of the CDR3: TGTGCCAGCACCCCCCGGACAGGGGCGCACTGTGGCTACACCTTC. The rearrangement joins TRBV7-2 to TRBJ1-2, with 9 positions matching TRBD1. After removal of 7 bases from V and 7 bases from J, the junction contained 13 bases not matched to a gene. The germline gives CDR1 SGHTA, CDR2 FQGNSA. The CDR3 sequence is 15 residues long.

V usage is TRBV14 and J usage is TRBJ2-7, with TRBD1 matching over 8 bases. Trimming at V came to 4 bases and at J to 0 bases, leaving 11 bases not matched to a gene. The CDR3 extends over 17 amino acids. In germline, CDR1 is SGHDN, CDR2 FVKESK. CDR3 nucleotide sequence: TGTGCCAGCAGCCGGTTTGAAGACAGGGGCTACTCCTACGAGCAGTACTTC. As protein: CASSRFEDRGYSYEQYF.

This chain uses TRBV9 with TRBJ2-2; unclear D gene. Germline lookup yields CDR1 SGDLS and CDR2 YYNGEE. The CDR3 consists of 14 residues. Between the trimmed V and J ends, which lost 0 bases and 5 bases, there was a span of 8 bases. The CDR3 region has the DNA TGTGCCAGCAGCGTAGGGTCCCTAACCGGGGAGCTGTTTTTT. This encodes CASSVGSLTGELFF.

The chain links TRBV7-9 to TRBJ2-1, with 9 bases identical to TRBD1. Germline CDR1 SEHNR, CDR2 FQNEAQ (reference sequence). Unmatched junction bases numbered 7, after V lost 7 bases and J lost 6 bases. The CDR3 spans 14 residues. The DNA of the CDR3 is TGTGCCAGCATCCTCGGGACAGGGATCAATGAGCAGTTCTTC. Protein: CASILGTGINEQFF. Using reference TRBV7-9 and TRBJ2-1 for the parts outside the CDR3, the full variable domain is DTGVSQNPRHKITKRGQNVTFRCDPISEHNRLYWYRQTLGQGPEFLTYFQNEAQLEKSRLLSDRFSAERPKGSFSTLEIQRTEQGDSAMYLCASILGTGINEQFFGPGTRLTVL.

This clonotype was detected only a few times. The chain couples TRBV4-3 to TRBJ2-4, with D maybe TRBD2 (6 bases). Looked up from germline, CDR1 is LGHNA and CDR2 is YSLEER. Trimming removed 0 bases from V and 3 bases from J, with 12 bases in between. CDR3 size: 16 residues. CDR3 coding DNA: TGCGCCAGCAGCCAAGAGGTGCGGGGTGTCAAAAACATTCAGTACTTC. The encoded protein is CASSQEVRGVKNIQYF.